This passage covers 20 T cell receptor beta chains from one sample sequenced in a study of blood T cell repertoires in COVID-19. Produced via immunoSEQ multiplex PCR; TCRdb's table is partial and in-frame only. The sample shows about 350,000 clones, about 90% of them seen only once. Sequenced material: PBMCs or T cells enriched from blood (not recorded which). The receptors originated from a woman aged 25 to 45 who had recovered from COVID-19.

This sequence joins TRBV15 and TRBJ2-5; TRBD2 matches 7 bases. From germline, CDR1 is LNHNV and CDR2 YYDKDF (reference sequence). The CDR3 extends over 13 amino acids. The junction had 3 bases not matched to a gene; V was cut back by 8 bases and J by 0 bases. CDR3 region: CATQAGDQETQYF. The CDR3 DNA sequence: TGTGCCACCCAGGCGGGGGACCAAGAGACCCAGTACTTC. Combining the CDR3 with reference TRBV15 and TRBJ2-5 gives the whole variable domain DAMVIQNPRYQVTQFGKPVTLSCSQTLNHNVMYWYQQKSSQAPKLLFHYYDKDFNNEADTPDNFQSRRPNTSFCFLDIRSPGLGDTAMYLCATQAGDQETQYFGPGTRLLVL.

The J gene is TRBJ2-1, the V gene TRBV11-2; perhaps TRBD1 as D (5 bases). This CDR3 spans 16 amino acids. The V end was cut by 0 bases, the J end by 3 bases, with 12 bases between. Germline V gene sequence: CDR1 SGHAT, CDR2 FQNNGV. The CDR3 is CASSLDAGPLYNEQFF. CDR3 in DNA: TGTGCCAGCAGCTTAGATGCAGGGCCCCTCTACAATGAGCAGTTCTTC. Combining the CDR3 with reference TRBV11-2 and TRBJ2-1 gives the whole variable domain EAGVAQSPRYKIIEKRQSVAFWCNPISGHATLYWYQQILGQGPKLLIQFQNNGVVDDSQLPKDRFSAERLKGVDSTLKIQPAKLEDSAVYLCASSLDAGPLYNEQFFGPGTRLTVL.

Only a few counts were recorded for this clone. The chain links TRBV30 to TRBJ1-2; D ambiguous. The CDR3 sequence is 13 residues long. Germline CDR1 GTSNPN, CDR2 SVGIG (reference sequence). V was pared by 2 bases and J by 2 bases, with 9 bases between. This CDR3 is CAWSYQANYGYTF. Written as DNA, the CDR3 is TGTGCCTGGAGTTATCAGGCGAACTATGGCTACACCTTC.

The chain uses TRBV5-5 and TRBJ2-7, with D perhaps matching TRBD1 (5 bases). Trimming shortened V by 4 bases and J by 3 bases, and 11 bases separated the two germline ends. There are 13 residues in the CDR3. Per the germline V gene, CDR1 is SGHKS and CDR2 is YYEKEE (reference sequence). DNA of the CDR3: TGTGCCAGCAGCCGGCAGGGATTCTACGAGCAGTACTTC. Translation gives CASSRQGFYEQYF.

This clone was counted a single time. The gene calls are TRBV27 and TRBJ2-3; TRBD1 is a possible D gene (5 bases). The germline V and J ends were trimmed by 2 bases and 0 bases, with 18 bases remaining between them. Germline lookup yields CDR1 MNHEY and CDR2 SMNVEV (reference sequence). This CDR3 has 18 amino acids. CDR3 sequence reads: CASSLGRGLRISTDTQYF. The CDR3 DNA sequence: TGTGCCAGCAGTTTAGGTAGGGGCCTAAGAATTAGCACAGATACGCAGTATTTT.

This chain joins TRBV19 and TRBJ1-2; 9 bases fit TRBD1. This CDR3 contains 14 residues. Germline CDR1 and CDR2: LNHDA and SQIVND (reference sequence). V shed 3 bases, J shed 5 bases, and the junction held 4 bases outside the gene matches. DNA for the CDR3: TGTGCCAGTAGTATTGGGGACAGGGAATATGGCTACACCTTC. This gives the protein CASSIGDREYGYTF.

The chain links TRBV2 to TRBJ2-1; unclear D gene. The CDR3 loop spans 12 amino acids. Germline assignment: CDR1 SNHLY and CDR2 FYNNEI. V was cut by 7 bases and J by 6 bases, with 10 bases left in between. The CDR3 coding sequence is TGTGCCAGCATTGACCCTTTCAATGAGCAGTTCTTC. Translating it yields CASIDPFNEQFF. Filled out from reference TRBV2 and TRBJ2-1, the complete variable domain reads EPEVTQTPSHQVTQMGQEVILRCVPISNHLYFYWYRQILGQKVEFLVSFYNNEISEKSEIFDDQFSVERPDGSNFTLKIRSTKLEDSAMYFCASIDPFNEQFFGPGTRLTVL.

This clone has just one count. The chain is built from TRBV5-8 and TRBJ2-5; 8 bases agree with TRBD1. Trimming at V came to 8 bases and at J to 5 bases, leaving 8 bases not matched to a gene. Germline loops: CDR1 SGHTS, CDR2 YDEGEE. CDR3 length: 13 amino acids. The CDR3 coding sequence is TGTGCCAGTGCGGGACAGGTGTGGGAGACCCAGTACTTC. It yields the protein CASAGQVWETQYF.

V and J are TRBV5-4 and TRBJ2-2, with 7 positions matching TRBD1. Per germline, CDR1 SGHNT and CDR2 YYREEE (reference sequence). The CDR3 covers 15 residues. V lost 0 bases, J lost 4 bases, and 3 bases stayed unmatched. This chain's CDR3 is CASSLDPGGTGELFF. CDR3 bases: TGTGCCAGCAGCTTGGATCCAGGGGGCACCGGGGAGCTGTTTTTT.

This sequence joins TRBV2 and TRBJ1-1; 7 nucleotides agree with TRBD1. CDR1 SNHLY and CDR2 FYNNEI come from the germline V gene. There are 14 residues in the CDR3. With 6 bases clipped from V and 6 bases from J, the junction kept 10 bases outside the gene matches. The CDR3 reads CASSPGGKGAEAFF. In nucleotides, the CDR3 is TGTGCCAGCAGCCCAGGGGGGAAGGGCGCTGAAGCTTTCTTT.

This chain links TRBV19 with TRBJ2-5; 8 nucleotides match TRBD1. The J segment lost 5 bases and the V segment lost 3 bases, leaving 5 bases of the junction unmatched. The CDR3 totals 14 residues. Germline CDR1 LNHDA, CDR2 SQIVND (reference sequence). DNA of the CDR3: TGTGCCAGTAGTATCGGACAGGGATGGGAGACCCAGTACTTC. The encoded protein is CASSIGQGWETQYF. The full variable domain, rest sourced from reference TRBV19 and TRBJ2-5, is DGGITQSPKYLFRKEGQNVTLSCEQNLNHDAMYWYRQDPGQGLRLIYYSQIVNDFQKGDIAEGYSVSREKKESFPLTVTSAQKNPTAFYLCASSIGQGWETQYFGPGTRLLVL.

In DNA form, the CDR3 reads TGTGCCAGCAGCGAGGGAGAGACCCAGTACTTC. Its translation is CASSEGETQYF. The chain couples TRBV2 to TRBJ2-5; a possible D gene is TRBD2 (5 bases). In germline, CDR1 is SNHLY, CDR2 FYNNEI. Trimming left V 6 bases short and J 4 bases short, with 6 bases between. The CDR3 runs 11 residues. Full variable domain (remainder filled in from reference TRBV2 and TRBJ2-5): EPEVTQTPSHQVTQMGQEVILRCVPISNHLYFYWYRQILGQKVEFLVSFYNNEISEKSEIFDDQFSVERPDGSNFTLKIRSTKLEDSAMYFCASSEGETQYFGPGTRLLVL.

This chain uses TRBV5-1 with TRBJ1-4; 8 bases are shared with TRBD1. Looked up from germline, CDR1 is SGHRS and CDR2 is YFSETQ. The CDR3 loop spans 14 amino acids. Losses at the gene ends were 4 bases for V and 8 bases for J; bases not matched to a gene: 7. CDR3 sequence (DNA): TGCGCCAGCAGCCAGACAGGGGCGCAAGAAAAACTGTTTTTT. Translation gives CASSQTGAQEKLFF. The variable domain in full, completed from reference TRBV5-1 and TRBJ1-4, reads KAGVTQTPRYLIKTRGQQVTLSCSPISGHRSVSWYQQTPGQGLQFLFEYFSETQRNKGNFPGRFSGRQFSNSRSEMNVSTLELGDSALYLCASSQTGAQEKLFFGSGTQLSVL.

As to this clone: This sample also contains other DNA sequences that code for the same CDR3. This chain uses TRBV27 with TRBJ2-7; weak D call: TRBD1 (6 bases). The CDR3 is 12 amino acids. Germline CDR1 MNHEY, CDR2 SMNVEV (reference sequence). Trimming removed 2 bases from V and 4 bases from J, with 6 bases in between. The CDR3 is CASSLRGYEQYF. DNA of the CDR3: TGTGCCAGCAGTTTAAGGGGGTACGAGCAGTACTTC.

The CDR3 region has the DNA TGTGCCATCAGTGAACCCGGACAGGGTTCCTTTAATCAGCCCCAGCATTTT. Protein: CAISEPGQGSFNQPQHF. The chain uses TRBV10-3 and TRBJ1-5, with 8 nucleotides matching TRBD1. J lost 4 bases, V lost 3 bases, and 11 bases had no gene match. Germline CDR1 is ENHRY and CDR2 is SYGVKD. CDR3 length equals 17 residues.

The chain carries TRBV7-9 and TRBJ1-4, with 7 bases aligning to TRBD1. The CDR3 length is 16 residues. Germline-derived CDR1 and CDR2 are SEHNR and FQNEAQ (reference sequence). V shed 5 bases, J shed 3 bases, and the junction held 9 bases outside the gene matches. Here the CDR3 DNA reads TGTGCCAGCAGCCCTCGACAGGGAGAAGCTAATGAAAAACTGTTTTTT. Translated, it gives CASSPRQGEANEKLFF.

V gene TRBV27 combines with J gene TRBJ2-7; perhaps TRBD2 as D (5 bases). Germline CDR1 MNHEY, CDR2 SMNVEV (reference sequence). V was trimmed by 8 bases and J by 0 bases, leaving 14 bases between them. The CDR3 is 14 amino acids. CDR3 sequence: CASGLESSSYEQYF. CDR3 bases: TGTGCCAGCGGACTCGAGAGTAGCTCCTACGAGCAGTACTTC.

The chain joins TRBV9 to TRBJ1-2; 7 bases are shared with TRBD1. V shed 4 bases and J 2 bases; nucleotides not matched to a gene: 8. Germline values: CDR1 SGDLS, CDR2 YYNGEE. The CDR3 totals 15 residues. As DNA, the CDR3 is TGTGCCAGCAGCTTCCGGACAGGAGTAAACTATGGCTACACCTTC. It yields the protein CASSFRTGVNYGYTF.

This chain links TRBV20-1 with TRBJ2-7; TRBD2 might be the D (6 bases). Deletions cut 5 bases from V and 6 bases from J, with 11 bases between. The CDR3 loop spans 11 amino acids. Germline CDR1 reads DFQATT; CDR2 reads SNEGSKA (reference sequence). CDR3 residues: CSAPEGLEQYF. DNA for the CDR3: TGCAGTGCTCCGGAGGGGCTCGAGCAGTACTTC.

V gene TRBV2 combines with J gene TRBJ2-7, with 7 bases aligning to TRBD1. CDR3 length: 14 residues. J was trimmed by 5 bases and V by 7 bases; bases with no gene match: 11. Germline CDR1 reads SNHLY; CDR2 reads FYNNEI. The CDR3 nucleotides read TGTGCCAGCACTCAATCAGGGGGACCCCACGAGCAGTACTTC. Its translation: CASTQSGGPHEQYF.